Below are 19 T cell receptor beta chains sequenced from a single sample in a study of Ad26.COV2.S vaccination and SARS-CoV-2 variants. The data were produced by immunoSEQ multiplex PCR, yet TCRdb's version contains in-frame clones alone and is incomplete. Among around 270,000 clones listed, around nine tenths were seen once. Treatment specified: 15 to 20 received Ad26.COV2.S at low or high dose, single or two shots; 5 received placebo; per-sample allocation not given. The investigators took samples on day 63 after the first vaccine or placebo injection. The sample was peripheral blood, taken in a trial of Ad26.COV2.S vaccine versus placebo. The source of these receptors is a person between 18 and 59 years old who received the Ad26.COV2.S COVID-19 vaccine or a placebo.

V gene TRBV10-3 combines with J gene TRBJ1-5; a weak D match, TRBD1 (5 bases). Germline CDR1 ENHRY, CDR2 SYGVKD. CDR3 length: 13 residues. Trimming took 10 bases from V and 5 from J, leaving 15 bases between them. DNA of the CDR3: TGTGCCACCCGGGACTCCGACGATCAGCCCCAGCATTTT. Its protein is CATRDSDDQPQHF.

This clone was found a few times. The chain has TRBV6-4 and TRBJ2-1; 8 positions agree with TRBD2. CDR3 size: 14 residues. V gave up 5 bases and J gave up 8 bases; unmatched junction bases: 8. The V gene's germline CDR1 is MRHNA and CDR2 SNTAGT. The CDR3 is CASSTVAGGHEQFF. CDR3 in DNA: TGTGCCAGCAGTACAGTGGCGGGGGGTCATGAGCAGTTCTTC.

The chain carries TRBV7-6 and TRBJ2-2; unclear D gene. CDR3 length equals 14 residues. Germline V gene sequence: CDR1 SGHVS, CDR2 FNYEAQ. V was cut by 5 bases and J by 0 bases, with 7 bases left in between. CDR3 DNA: TGTGCCAGCAGCCCATACACGAACACCGGGGAGCTGTTTTTT. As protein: CASSPYTNTGELFF.

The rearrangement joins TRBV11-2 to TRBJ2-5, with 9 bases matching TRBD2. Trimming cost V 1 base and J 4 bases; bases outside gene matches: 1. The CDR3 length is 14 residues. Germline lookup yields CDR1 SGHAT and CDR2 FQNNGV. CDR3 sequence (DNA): TGTGCCAGCAGCTTAGGGACTAGCGCAGAGACCCAGTACTTC. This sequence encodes CASSLGTSAETQYF.

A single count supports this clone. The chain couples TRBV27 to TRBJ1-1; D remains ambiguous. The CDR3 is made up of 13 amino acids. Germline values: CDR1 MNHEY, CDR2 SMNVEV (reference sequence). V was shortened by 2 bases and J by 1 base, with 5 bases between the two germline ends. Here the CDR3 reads CASSLQPNTEAFF. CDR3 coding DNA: TGTGCCAGCAGTTTACAGCCGAACACTGAAGCTTTCTTT.

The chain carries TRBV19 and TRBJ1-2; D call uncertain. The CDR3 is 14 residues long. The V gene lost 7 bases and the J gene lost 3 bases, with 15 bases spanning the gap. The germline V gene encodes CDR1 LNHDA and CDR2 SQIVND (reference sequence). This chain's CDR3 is CASTTGYRDYGYTF. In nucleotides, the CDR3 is TGTGCCAGTACCACGGGCTATAGGGACTATGGCTACACCTTC.

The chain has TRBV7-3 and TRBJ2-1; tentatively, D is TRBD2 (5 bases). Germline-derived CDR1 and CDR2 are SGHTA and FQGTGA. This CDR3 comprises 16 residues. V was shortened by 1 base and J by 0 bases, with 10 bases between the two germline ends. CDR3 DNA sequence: TGTGCCAGCAGCTTAAGACGGGGTAGCTCCTACAATGAGCAGTTCTTC. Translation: CASSLRRGSSYNEQFF.

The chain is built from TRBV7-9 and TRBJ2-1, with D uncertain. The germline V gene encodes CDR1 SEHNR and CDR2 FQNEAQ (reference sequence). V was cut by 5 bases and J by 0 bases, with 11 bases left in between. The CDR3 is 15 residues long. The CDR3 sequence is CASSLSLGSYNEQFF. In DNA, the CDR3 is TGTGCCAGCAGCCTGTCGTTGGGCTCCTACAATGAGCAGTTCTTC.

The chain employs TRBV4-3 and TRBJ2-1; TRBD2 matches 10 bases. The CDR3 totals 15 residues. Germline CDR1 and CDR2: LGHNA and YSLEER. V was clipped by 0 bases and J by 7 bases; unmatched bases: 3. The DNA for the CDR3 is TGCGCCAGCAGCCAAGATCTACTAGCGGGAAATGAGCAGTTCTTC. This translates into CASSQDLLAGNEQFF.

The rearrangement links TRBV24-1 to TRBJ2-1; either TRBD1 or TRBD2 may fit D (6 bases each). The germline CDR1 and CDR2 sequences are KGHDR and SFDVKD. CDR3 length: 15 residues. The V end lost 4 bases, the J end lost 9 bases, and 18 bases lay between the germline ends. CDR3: CATSDPGHGGGEQFF. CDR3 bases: TGTGCCACCAGTGACCCTGGGCACGGGGGCGGTGAGCAGTTCTTC.

DNA for the CDR3: TGTGCCAGCAGACCTTACTCCCGGCTAGCAGACTACGAGCAGTACTTC. Encoded protein: CASRPYSRLADYEQYF. The chain has TRBV6-2 or TRBV6-3 and TRBJ2-7, with a possible D match to TRBD2 (5 bases). V was trimmed by 6 bases and J by 3 bases, leaving 21 bases between them. This CDR3 has 16 residues. CDR1 and CDR2 (germline): MNHEY, SVGEGT.

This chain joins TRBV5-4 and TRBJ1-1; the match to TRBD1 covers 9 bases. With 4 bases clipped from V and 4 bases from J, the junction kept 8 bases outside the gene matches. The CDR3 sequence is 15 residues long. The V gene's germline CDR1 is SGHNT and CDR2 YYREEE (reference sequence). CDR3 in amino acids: CASSTPQGASTEAFF. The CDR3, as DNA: TGTGCCAGCAGCACACCACAGGGGGCTAGCACTGAAGCTTTCTTT.

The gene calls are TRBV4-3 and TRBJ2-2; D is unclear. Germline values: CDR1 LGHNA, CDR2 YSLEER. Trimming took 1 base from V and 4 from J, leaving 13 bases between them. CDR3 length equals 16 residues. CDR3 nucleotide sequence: TGCGCCAGCAGCCAAGTAGCCGGCAGGATCACCGGGGAGCTGTTTTTT. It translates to CASSQVAGRITGELFF.

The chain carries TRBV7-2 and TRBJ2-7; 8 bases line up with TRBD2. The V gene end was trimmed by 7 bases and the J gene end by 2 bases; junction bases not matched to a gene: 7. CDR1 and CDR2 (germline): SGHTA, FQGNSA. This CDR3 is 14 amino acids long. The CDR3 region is CASTPGGRAYEQYF. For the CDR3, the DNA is TGTGCCAGCACCCCGGGAGGGCGAGCCTACGAGCAGTACTTC. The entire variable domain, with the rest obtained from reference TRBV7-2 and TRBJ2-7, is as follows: GAGVSQSPSNKVTEKGKDVELRCDPISGHTALYWYRQSLGQGLEFLIYFQGNSAPDKSGLPSDRFSAERTGGSVSTLTIQRTQQEDSAVYLCASTPGGRAYEQYFGPGTRLTVT.

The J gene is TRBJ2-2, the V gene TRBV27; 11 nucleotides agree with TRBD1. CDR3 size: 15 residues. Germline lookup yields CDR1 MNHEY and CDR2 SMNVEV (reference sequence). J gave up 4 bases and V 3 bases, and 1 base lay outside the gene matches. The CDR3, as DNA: TGTGCCAGCAGTTTCGGGACAGGGGGCACCGGGGAGCTGTTTTTT. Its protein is CASSFGTGGTGELFF.

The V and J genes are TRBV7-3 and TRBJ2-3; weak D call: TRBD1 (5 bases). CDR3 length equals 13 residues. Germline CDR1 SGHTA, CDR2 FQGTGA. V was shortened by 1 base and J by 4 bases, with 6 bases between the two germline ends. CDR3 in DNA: TGTGCCAGCAGCTTAAAAGGGGCAGATACGCAGTATTTT. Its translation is CASSLKGADTQYF.

CDR3: CASTGRKAGGSDTGELFF. The DNA for the CDR3 is TGTGCCAGCACCGGTAGGAAGGCGGGAGGGAGTGACACCGGGGAGCTGTTTTTT. This chain links TRBV4-2 with TRBJ2-2, with 9 bases aligning to TRBD2. J was trimmed by 3 bases and V by 7 bases; bases with no gene match: 15. The germline V gene has CDR1 LGHNA and CDR2 YNFKEQ. This CDR3 is 18 amino acids long.

The CDR3 here is CASSQDTVAVYEQYF. The CDR3 bases are TGCGCCAGCAGCCAAGATACGGTCGCAGTCTACGAGCAGTACTTC. The V and J genes are TRBV4-1 and TRBJ2-7; unclear D gene. The germline CDR1 and CDR2 sequences are MGHRA and YSYEKL. This CDR3 is built from 15 residues. V was shortened by 0 bases and J by 3 bases, with 12 bases between the two germline ends.

The CDR3, as DNA: TGTGCCAGCAGCTTGGGGAATAACCCAGCTTTCTTT. This sequence encodes CASSLGNNPAFF. The genes are TRBV7-9 and TRBJ1-1; no firm D call. V lost 3 bases to trimming and J lost 10 bases, with 12 bases between them. The germline V gene has CDR1 SEHNR and CDR2 FQNEAQ (reference sequence). This CDR3 comprises 12 residues.